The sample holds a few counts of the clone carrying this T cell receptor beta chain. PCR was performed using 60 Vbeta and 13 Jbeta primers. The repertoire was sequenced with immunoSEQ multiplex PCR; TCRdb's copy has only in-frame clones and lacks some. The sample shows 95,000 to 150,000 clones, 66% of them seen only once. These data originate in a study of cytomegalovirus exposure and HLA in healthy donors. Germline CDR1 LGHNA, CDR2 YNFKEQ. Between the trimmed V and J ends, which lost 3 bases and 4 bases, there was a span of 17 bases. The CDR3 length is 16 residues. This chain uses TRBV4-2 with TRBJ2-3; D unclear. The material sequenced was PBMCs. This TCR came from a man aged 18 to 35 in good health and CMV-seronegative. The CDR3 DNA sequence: TGTGCCAGCAGCCACAAAACTATACCTATAGCAGATACGCAGTATTTT. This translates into CASSHKTIPIADTQYF.